Listed below are T cell receptor beta chains from one sample, sequenced in a study of T cell responses to AZD1222 COVID-19 vaccine. The repertoire was sequenced with immunoSEQ multiplex PCR; TCRdb's copy has only in-frame clones and lacks some. The sample contains approximately 120,000 clones, roughly 87% of which appear only once. The sample consisted of peripheral blood, taken on day 0 of MenACWY control vaccination. These receptors all come from an adult in good health. The CDR3 runs from the conserved cysteine through the conserved F or W. D genes are given only for firm matches. A row's size may be missing; if present it is once, few, many or a size class.

D: TRBD1
size: NA
J: TRBJ2-5
V: TRBV2
DNA: TGTGCCAGCAGGACTGGGACAGGGGGAGAGACCCAGTACTTC
CDR3: CASRTGTGGETQYF

D: TRBD1
size: NA
J: TRBJ2-1
V: TRBV11-3
DNA: TGTGCCAGCAGCCCCGGCCCAGACAGGGGCGGGGATGAGCAGTTCTTC
CDR3: CASSPGPDRGGDEQFF

D: NA
size: NA
J: TRBJ1-1
V: TRBV29-1
DNA: TGCAGCGCCGTGAGGACAGAGAACACTGAAGCTTTCTTT
CDR3: CSAVRTENTEAFF

D: TRBD2
size: NA
J: TRBJ2-7
V: TRBV28
DNA: TGTGCCAGCAGACGGAATCTAGCGGCTATCTACGAGCAGTACTTC
CDR3: CASRRNLAAIYEQYF

D: NA
size: NA
J: TRBJ2-7
V: TRBV5-1
DNA: TGCGCCAGCAGCTTGGATCCATTCCAGTACTTC
CDR3: CASSLDPFQYF

D: TRBD2
size: NA
J: TRBJ2-7
V: TRBV5-1
DNA: TGCGCCAGCAGCTTGGTTAGCGGGACTGGGAATCGGGGCTACGAGCAGTACTTC
CDR3: CASSLVSGTGNRGYEQYF

D: TRBD1
size: NA
J: TRBJ1-6
V: TRBV6-4
DNA: TGTGCCAGCAGCTCAGACAGGGTGGATTCACCCCTCCACTTT
CDR3: CASSSDRVDSPLHF

D: NA
size: NA
J: TRBJ1-4
V: TRBV30
DNA: TGTGCCTGGAGCCAGGGACTTGCGGATGAAAAACTGTTTTTT
CDR3: CAWSQGLADEKLFF

D: NA
size: NA
J: TRBJ1-2
V: TRBV4-1
DNA: TGCGCCAGCAGCCAAGCAACAGGGCCCCAACATGGCTACACCTTC
CDR3: CASSQATGPQHGYTF

D: NA
size: NA
J: TRBJ2-7
V: TRBV3-1/TRBV3-2
DNA: TGTGCCAGCAGCCACGCTCAGCGCGAGCAGTACTTC
CDR3: CASSHAQREQYF

D: NA
size: once
J: TRBJ2-2
V: TRBV28
DNA: TGTGCCATGCGGGACATTTCCACCGGGGAGCTGTTTTTT
CDR3: CAMRDISTGELFF

D: NA
size: NA
J: TRBJ2-3
V: TRBV5-1
DNA: TGCGCCACTCGGCGTGGGTCCCCGACAGATACGCAGTATTTT
CDR3: CATRRGSPTDTQYF

D: NA
size: NA
J: TRBJ2-7
V: TRBV2
DNA: TGTGCCAGCAGTCGAAGCACTGCCTCCTACGAGCAGTACTTC
CDR3: CASSRSTASYEQYF

D: NA
size: NA
J: TRBJ1-2
V: TRBV28
DNA: TGTGCCAGCAGCGAGGGGGGAGCAGGTGACTATGGCTACACCTTC
CDR3: CASSEGGAGDYGYTF

D: TRBD2
size: once
J: TRBJ2-1
V: TRBV4-2
DNA: TGTGCCAGCAGCGGGGCGGGAGGAGGGGGACACAATGAGCAGTTCTTC
CDR3: CASSGAGGGGHNEQFF

D: NA
size: NA
J: TRBJ1-2
V: TRBV18
DNA: TGTGCCAGCTCACCTGATCAGGACAGCCGGGCAGGGGGCTACACCTTC
CDR3: CASSPDQDSRAGGYTF

D: TRBD1
size: NA
J: TRBJ1-1
V: TRBV4-3
DNA: TGCGCCAGCAGCCAAACAGGGGTGGCTGAAGCTTTCTTT
CDR3: CASSQTGVAEAFF

D: TRBD2
size: NA
J: TRBJ2-4
V: TRBV5-8
DNA: TGTGCCAGCAGCTTCCGGACTAGCGGGAGAACGAAGATGGGCAAAAACATTCAGTACTTC
CDR3: CASSFRTSGRTKMGKNIQYF

D: NA
size: NA
J: TRBJ2-1
V: TRBV7-2
DNA: TGTGCCAGCAGCTTAAGACAGGATGTGTATGAGCAGTTCTTC
CDR3: CASSLRQDVYEQFF

D: NA
size: NA
J: TRBJ1-1
V: TRBV30
DNA: TGTGCCTGGAGCCCAAAAGACGCACACCGCCCTGAAGCTTTCTTT
CDR3: CAWSPKDAHRPEAFF

D: TRBD1
size: NA
J: TRBJ1-4
V: TRBV4-3
DNA: TGCGCCAGCAGCCAAGGGACAGGGTTGGGTGAAAAACTGTTTTTT
CDR3: CASSQGTGLGEKLFF

D: NA
size: NA
J: TRBJ1-5
V: TRBV4-1
DNA: TGCGCCAGCAGCCGGACTGTGACCCCCAATCAGCCCCAGCATTTT
CDR3: CASSRTVTPNQPQHF

D: TRBD2
size: NA
J: TRBJ2-1
V: TRBV28
DNA: TGTGCCAGCAGTTTTCTTACTAGCGGGTCCAGCAATGAGCAGTTCTTC
CDR3: CASSFLTSGSSNEQFF

D: NA
size: once
J: TRBJ1-6
V: TRBV4-1
DNA: TGCGCCAGCAGCCAAGCTCCCGGGCTCCTAGGGGGTAATTCACCCCTCCACTTT
CDR3: CASSQAPGLLGGNSPLHF

D: TRBD1
size: NA
J: TRBJ1-6
V: TRBV6-5
DNA: TGTGCCAGCAGTTACTCGATGGCGACAGGGGGTTCACCCCTCCACTTT
CDR3: CASSYSMATGGSPLHF

D: TRBD1
size: NA
J: TRBJ2-2
V: TRBV28
DNA: TGTGCCAGCAGTTCATACGTTGCAGGGGGCCGGAACACCGGGGAGCTGTTTTTT
CDR3: CASSSYVAGGRNTGELFF

D: NA
size: NA
J: TRBJ1-1
V: TRBV3-1/TRBV3-2
DNA: TGTGCCAGCAGCCCACCTCCATACACTGAAGCTTTCTTT
CDR3: CASSPPPYTEAFF

D: TRBD1
size: NA
J: TRBJ1-2
V: TRBV7-2
DNA: TGTGCCAGCAGCCCCCGGGGACAGGGGGCGGATGGCTACACCTTC
CDR3: CASSPRGQGADGYTF

D: NA
size: NA
J: TRBJ2-2
V: TRBV28
DNA: TGTGCCAGCCGCCTCGCGGGTGGGACCGGGGAGCTGTTTTTT
CDR3: CASRLAGGTGELFF

D: TRBD2
size: NA
J: TRBJ2-3
V: TRBV28
DNA: TGTGCCAGCCACCCGGAGGTAGCGGGAGTGGATACGCAGTATTTT
CDR3: CASHPEVAGVDTQYF

D: TRBD1
size: NA
J: TRBJ1-5
V: TRBV6-1
DNA: TGTGCCAGCAGTGAAATCCAGGGGGCGGGCAATCAGCCCCAGCATTTT
CDR3: CASSEIQGAGNQPQHF

D: NA
size: once
J: TRBJ2-1
V: TRBV5-8
DNA: TGTGCCAGCAGCCCGGGTGATAGCTCCTACAATGAGCAGTTCTTC
CDR3: CASSPGDSSYNEQFF

D: NA
size: NA
J: TRBJ2-5
V: TRBV27
DNA: TGTGCCAGCAGTACAGATCAAGAGACCCAGTACTTC
CDR3: CASSTDQETQYF

D: TRBD2
size: once
J: TRBJ2-2
V: TRBV28
DNA: TGTGCCAGCAGTTTTGCCAGCGGGAGTGGCACCGGGGAGCTGTTTTTT
CDR3: CASSFASGSGTGELFF

D: TRBD1
size: NA
J: TRBJ2-1
V: TRBV11-2
DNA: TGTGCCAGCAGCTTCCCCGGACAGGGTAGGAATGAGCAGTTCTTC
CDR3: CASSFPGQGRNEQFF

D: NA
size: NA
J: TRBJ1-3
V: TRBV28
DNA: TGTGCCAGCCACCAGGGTTACCCCTCTGGAAACACCATATATTTT
CDR3: CASHQGYPSGNTIYF

D: TRBD1
size: NA
J: TRBJ1-6
V: TRBV7-6
DNA: TGTGCCAGCAGCCGAGGACAGGGAGATAATTCACCCCTCCACTTT
CDR3: CASSRGQGDNSPLHF

D: NA
size: NA
J: TRBJ1-2
V: TRBV27
DNA: TGTGCCAGCAGTTTTGCCGGCTTGGGTGGCTACACCTTC
CDR3: CASSFAGLGGYTF

D: NA
size: NA
J: TRBJ1-5
V: TRBV7-2
DNA: TGTGCCAGCAGCTTCTCCGATCAGCCCCAGCATTTT
CDR3: CASSFSDQPQHF

D: NA
size: NA
J: TRBJ2-7
V: TRBV6-2/TRBV6-3
DNA: TGTGCCAGCAGTTATACCGTAGGGACTGACTCCTACGAGCAGTACTTC
CDR3: CASSYTVGTDSYEQYF

D: NA
size: NA
J: TRBJ1-2
V: TRBV19
DNA: TGTGCCAGTAGTAGTGGACAGGGCTACACCTTC
CDR3: CASSSGQGYTF

D: TRBD1
size: NA
J: TRBJ1-4
V: TRBV5-1
DNA: TGCGCCAGCAGCTCCCGGACAGGGTTGAGTGAAAAACTGTTTTTT
CDR3: CASSSRTGLSEKLFF

D: NA
size: NA
J: TRBJ1-2
V: TRBV5-1
DNA: TGCGCCAGCAGCTTGGACAGGCCGTCTAACTATGGCTACACCTTC
CDR3: CASSLDRPSNYGYTF

D: NA
size: NA
J: TRBJ1-5
V: TRBV20-1
DNA: TGCAGTGCTAGTATCGGTCAGAGCAATCAGCCCCAGCATTTT
CDR3: CSASIGQSNQPQHF

D: TRBD1
size: NA
J: TRBJ2-2
V: TRBV7-9
DNA: TGTGCCAGCAGCACCGGACAGGGGCCGAACACCGGGGAGCTGTTTTTT
CDR3: CASSTGQGPNTGELFF

D: TRBD1
size: NA
J: TRBJ2-5
V: TRBV7-2
DNA: TGTGCCAGCAGCATAGCCGGACAGGGTGGGGGAGAGACCCAGTACTTC
CDR3: CASSIAGQGGGETQYF

D: TRBD1
size: NA
J: TRBJ2-5
V: TRBV11-2
DNA: TGTGCCAGCAGCCTCTCCGGGACAGAACAAGAGACCCAGTACTTC
CDR3: CASSLSGTEQETQYF

D: NA
size: once
J: TRBJ1-1
V: TRBV19
DNA: TGTGCCACCCGCGACAGTTACACTGAAGCTTTCTTT
CDR3: CATRDSYTEAFF

D: NA
size: NA
J: TRBJ1-1
V: TRBV12-3/TRBV12-4
DNA: TGTGCCAGCACCCCGGGACTGAACACTGAAGCTTTCTTT
CDR3: CASTPGLNTEAFF

D: NA
size: NA
J: TRBJ1-1
V: TRBV3-1/TRBV3-2
DNA: TGTGCCAGCAGCCAAGCGGCAGGGTCGAACACTGAAGCTTTCTTT
CDR3: CASSQAAGSNTEAFF

D: NA
size: NA
J: TRBJ1-1
V: TRBV6-5
DNA: TGTGCCAGCAGACTACAGGGTTGGGAGAACACTGAAGCTTTCTTT
CDR3: CASRLQGWENTEAFF

D: NA
size: NA
J: TRBJ1-2
V: TRBV7-2
DNA: TGTGCCAGCAGCCCCGGGGGCTATGGCTACACCTTC
CDR3: CASSPGGYGYTF

D: NA
size: NA
J: TRBJ1-1
V: TRBV10-3
DNA: TGTGCCGTCCTCAGGGATATGAACACTGAAGCTTTCTTT
CDR3: CAVLRDMNTEAFF

D: TRBD1
size: NA
J: TRBJ1-4
V: TRBV30
DNA: TGTGCCTGGAGTGTACGCAGGGGGGGTGAAAAACTGTTTTTT
CDR3: CAWSVRRGGEKLFF

D: NA
size: NA
J: TRBJ1-5
V: TRBV10-1
DNA: TGCGCCAGCAATAAATCGTATAGGATGACCGAGAGGAGGAATCAGCCCCAGCATTTT
CDR3: CASNKSYRMTERRNQPQHF

D: NA
size: NA
J: TRBJ2-1
V: TRBV7-2
DNA: TGTGCCAGCAGCCCGCGTGGGGCCAATGAGCAGTTCTTC
CDR3: CASSPRGANEQFF

D: NA
size: NA
J: TRBJ2-7
V: TRBV2
DNA: TGTGCCAGCAATGCAGTGCTTAACGAGCAGTACTTC
CDR3: CASNAVLNEQYF